The rows below give T cell receptor beta chains drawn from one sample of a study of cytomegalovirus exposure and HLA in healthy donors. Assay used: immunoSEQ multiplex PCR; TCRdb lists only in-frame clones, some missing. The sample holds about 130,000 clones, roughly four fifths seen once. Sequencing was performed on PBMCs. Receptor source: a woman between 35 and 50 years old in good health and CMV-seropositive. CDR3s include the opening cysteine and the closing phenylalanine or tryptophan. Each record gives: D gene, V gene, J gene, clone size, CDR3 protein, CDR3 DNA. A D gene is named only where the DNA matches it firmly. Some rows mark clone size as missing; the rest say once, few, many or name a class of expanded clone.

D gene: -; V gene: TRBV19; J gene: TRBJ1-5; clone size: -; CDR3 protein: CASKRPGHRNQPQHF; CDR3 DNA: TGTGCCAGTAAACGTCCGGGACATAGGAATCAGCCCCAGCATTTT
D gene: -; V gene: TRBV7-9; J gene: TRBJ2-2; clone size: -; CDR3 protein: CASLMPGTNTGELFF; CDR3 DNA: TGTGCCAGCCTTATGCCGGGGACGAACACCGGGGAGCTGTTTTTT
D gene: -; V gene: TRBV10-3; J gene: TRBJ2-3; clone size: -; CDR3 protein: CATLTGPADTQYF; CDR3 DNA: TGTGCCACCCTGACAGGTCCGGCAGATACGCAGTATTTT
D gene: TRBD1; V gene: TRBV30; J gene: TRBJ2-7; clone size: -; CDR3 protein: CALGQGANEQYF; CDR3 DNA: TGTGCCTTAGGACAGGGGGCAAACGAGCAGTACTTC
D gene: -; V gene: TRBV5-1; J gene: TRBJ2-1; clone size: -; CDR3 protein: CASSLEPYNEQFF; CDR3 DNA: TGCGCCAGCAGCTTGGAGCCTTACAATGAGCAGTTCTTC
D gene: TRBD2; V gene: TRBV5-1; J gene: TRBJ2-1; clone size: -; CDR3 protein: CASSLGAGDSYNEQFF; CDR3 DNA: TGCGCCAGCAGCTTGGGGGCGGGAGACTCCTACAATGAGCAGTTCTTC
D gene: -; V gene: TRBV6-5; J gene: TRBJ1-5; clone size: -; CDR3 protein: CASSYSGVPSSQHF; CDR3 DNA: TGTGCCAGCAGTTACTCGGGCGTCCCATCGTCCCAGCATTTT
D gene: -; V gene: TRBV4-3; J gene: TRBJ2-5; clone size: -; CDR3 protein: CASSQHRRTRSGHQETQYF; CDR3 DNA: TGCGCCAGCAGCCAACACAGACGAACCAGGAGCGGTCACCAAGAGACCCAGTACTTC
D gene: TRBD1; V gene: TRBV7-3; J gene: TRBJ2-2; clone size: -; CDR3 protein: CASSDRQGSNTGELFF; CDR3 DNA: TGTGCCAGCAGCGACCGACAGGGGTCGAACACCGGGGAGCTGTTTTTT
D gene: -; V gene: TRBV28; J gene: TRBJ1-6; clone size: -; CDR3 protein: CASTTNQRVSSYNSPLHF; CDR3 DNA: TGTGCCAGCACCACTAACCAGAGAGTTTCCTCCTATAATTCACCCCTCCACTTT
D gene: -; V gene: TRBV7-2; J gene: TRBJ2-3; clone size: -; CDR3 protein: CASSLYTDTQYF; CDR3 DNA: TGTGCCAGCAGCCTCTACACAGATACGCAGTATTTT
D gene: -; V gene: TRBV10-3; J gene: TRBJ2-2; clone size: -; CDR3 protein: CAIRDIQDRPNTGELFF; CDR3 DNA: TGTGCCATCAGGGATATACAGGACAGACCGAACACCGGGGAGCTGTTTTTT
D gene: TRBD2; V gene: TRBV19; J gene: TRBJ2-1; clone size: -; CDR3 protein: CASSIAGTSGYYNEQFF; CDR3 DNA: TGTGCCAGTAGTATAGCTGGGACTAGCGGGTATTACAATGAGCAGTTCTTC
D gene: TRBD2; V gene: TRBV5-6; J gene: TRBJ2-1; clone size: few; CDR3 protein: CASSFNSGSEYNEQFF; CDR3 DNA: TGTGCCAGCAGCTTTAATAGCGGGAGTGAATACAATGAGCAGTTCTTC